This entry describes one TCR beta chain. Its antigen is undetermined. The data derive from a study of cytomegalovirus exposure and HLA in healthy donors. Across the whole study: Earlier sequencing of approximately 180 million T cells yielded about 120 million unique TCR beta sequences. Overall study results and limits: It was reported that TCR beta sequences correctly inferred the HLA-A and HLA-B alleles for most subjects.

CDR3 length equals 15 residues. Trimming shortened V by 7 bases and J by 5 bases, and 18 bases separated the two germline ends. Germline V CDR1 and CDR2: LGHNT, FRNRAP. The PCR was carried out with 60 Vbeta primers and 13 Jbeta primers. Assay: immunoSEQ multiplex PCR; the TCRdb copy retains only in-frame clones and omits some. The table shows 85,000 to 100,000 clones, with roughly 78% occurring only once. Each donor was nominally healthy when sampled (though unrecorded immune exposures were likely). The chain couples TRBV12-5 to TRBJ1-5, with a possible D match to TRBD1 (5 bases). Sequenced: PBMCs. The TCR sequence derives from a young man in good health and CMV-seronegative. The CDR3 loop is CASVQSGGWDQPQHF. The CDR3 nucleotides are TGTGCTAGTGTCCAATCTGGGGGGTGGGATCAGCCCCAGCATTTT. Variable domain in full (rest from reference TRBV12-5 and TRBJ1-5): DARVTQTPRHKVTEMGQEVTMRCQPILGHNTVFWYRQTMMQGLELLAYFRNRAPLDDSGMPKDRFSAEMPDATLATLKIQPSEPRDSAVYFCASVQSGGWDQPQHFGDGTRLSIL.